The clone carrying this T cell receptor beta chain has just one count. Its antigen is unidentified. Repertoires were generated with immunoSEQ multiplex PCR, while TCRdb's copy carries only in-frame clones and drops some. Found here are tens of thousands of clones, less than 90% of them singletons; the top ten hold roughly 3%. Time point: week 47, end of study. Topical imiquimod was applied with each vaccine dose, which held 300 ug of mutant IDH1 20-mer peptide. Patients in the study were vaccinated eight times, receiving shots in weeks 1, 3, 5, 7, 11, 15, 19 and 23. The data stem from a study of a mutant IDH1 vaccine in newly diagnosed glioma. Per the germline V gene, CDR1 is LNHDA and CDR2 is SQIVND (reference sequence). This CDR3 is 13 amino acids long. Trimming removed 6 bases from V and 8 bases from J, with 16 bases in between.

The chain uses TRBV19 and TRBJ1-2; D unresolved. The input for sequencing was PBMCs, taken from a glioma patient whose treatment included an IDH1 peptide vaccine. This TCR was recovered from a woman in her fifties or sixties with glioma. The CDR3 nucleotides read TGTGCCAGTAGCTTACGGGTCCTGGAGGGCTACACCTTC. Its translation: CASSLRVLEGYTF. Full variable domain (missing parts from reference TRBV19 and TRBJ1-2): DGGITQSPKYLFRKEGQNVTLSCEQNLNHDAMYWYRQDPGQGLRLIYYSQIVNDFQKGDIAEGYSVSREKKESFPLTVTSAQKNPTAFYLCASSLRVLEGYTFGSGTRLTVV.